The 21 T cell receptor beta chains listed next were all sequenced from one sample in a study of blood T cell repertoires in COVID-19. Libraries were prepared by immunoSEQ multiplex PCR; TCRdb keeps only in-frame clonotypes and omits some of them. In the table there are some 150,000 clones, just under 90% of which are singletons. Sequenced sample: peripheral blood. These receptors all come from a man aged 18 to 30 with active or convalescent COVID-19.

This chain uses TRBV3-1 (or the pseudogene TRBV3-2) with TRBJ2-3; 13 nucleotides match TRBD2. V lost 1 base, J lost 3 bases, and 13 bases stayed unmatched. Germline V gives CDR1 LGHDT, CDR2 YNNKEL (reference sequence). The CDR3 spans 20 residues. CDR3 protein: CASSQALGSLAGGRTDTQYF. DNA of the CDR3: TGTGCCAGCAGCCAAGCTCTCGGGTCACTAGCGGGGGGGCGAACAGATACGCAGTATTTT.

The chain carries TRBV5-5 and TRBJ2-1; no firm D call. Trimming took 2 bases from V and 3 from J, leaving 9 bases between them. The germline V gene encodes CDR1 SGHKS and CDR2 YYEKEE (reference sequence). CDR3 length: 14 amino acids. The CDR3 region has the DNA TGTGCCAGCAGCTTTCGCCTAAACTACAATGAGCAGTTCTTC. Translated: CASSFRLNYNEQFF.

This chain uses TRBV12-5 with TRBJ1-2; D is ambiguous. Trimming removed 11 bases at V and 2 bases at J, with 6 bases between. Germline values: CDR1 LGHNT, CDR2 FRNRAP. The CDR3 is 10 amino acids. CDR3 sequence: CAPSNYGYTF. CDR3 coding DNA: TGTGCTCCCTCCAACTATGGCTACACCTTC.

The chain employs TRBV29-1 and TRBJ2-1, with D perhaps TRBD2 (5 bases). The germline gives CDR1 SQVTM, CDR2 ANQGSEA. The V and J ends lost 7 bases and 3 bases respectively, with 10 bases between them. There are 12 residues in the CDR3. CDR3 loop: CSGAEFYNEQFF. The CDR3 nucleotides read TGCAGCGGAGCGGAGTTCTACAATGAGCAGTTCTTC.

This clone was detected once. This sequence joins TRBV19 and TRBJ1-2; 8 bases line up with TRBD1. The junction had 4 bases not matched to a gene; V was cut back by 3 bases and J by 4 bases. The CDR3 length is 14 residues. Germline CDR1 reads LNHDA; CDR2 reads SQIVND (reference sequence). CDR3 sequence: CASSMGDRLYGYTF. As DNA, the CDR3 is TGTGCCAGTAGTATGGGGGACAGGCTCTATGGCTACACCTTC.

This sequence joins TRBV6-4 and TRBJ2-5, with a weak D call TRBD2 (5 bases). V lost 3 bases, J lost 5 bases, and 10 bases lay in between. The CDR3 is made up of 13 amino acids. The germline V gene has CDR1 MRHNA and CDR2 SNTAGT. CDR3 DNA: TGTGCCAGCAGTGAAGTAGCGTCGGAGACCCAGTACTTC. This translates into CASSEVASETQYF.

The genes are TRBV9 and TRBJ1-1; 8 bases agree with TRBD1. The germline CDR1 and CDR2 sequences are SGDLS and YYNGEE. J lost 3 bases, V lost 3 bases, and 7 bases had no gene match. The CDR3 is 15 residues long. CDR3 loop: CASSALDRGDTEAFF. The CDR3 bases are TGTGCCAGCAGCGCTCTAGACAGGGGCGACACTGAAGCTTTCTTT.

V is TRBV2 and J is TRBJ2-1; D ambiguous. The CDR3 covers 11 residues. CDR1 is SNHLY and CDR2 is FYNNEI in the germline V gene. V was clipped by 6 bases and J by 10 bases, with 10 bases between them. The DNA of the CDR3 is TGTGCCAGCAGACTTATCGAAGAGCAGTTCTTC. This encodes CASRLIEEQFF.

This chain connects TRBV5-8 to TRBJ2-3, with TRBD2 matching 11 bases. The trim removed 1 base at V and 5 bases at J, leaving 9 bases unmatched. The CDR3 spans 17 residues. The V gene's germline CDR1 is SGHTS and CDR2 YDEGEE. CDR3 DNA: TGTGCCAGCAGCTTGAGGTTAGCGGGAGGGCGGCAAGATACGCAGTATTTT. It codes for CASSLRLAGGRQDTQYF.

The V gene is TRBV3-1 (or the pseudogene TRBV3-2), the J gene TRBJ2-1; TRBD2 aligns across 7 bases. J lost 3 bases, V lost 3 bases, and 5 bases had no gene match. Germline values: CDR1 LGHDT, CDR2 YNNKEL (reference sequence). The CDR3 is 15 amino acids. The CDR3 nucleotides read TGTGCCAGCAGCCAGGGAGGGTCGGTCTACAATGAGCAGTTCTTC. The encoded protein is CASSQGGSVYNEQFF.

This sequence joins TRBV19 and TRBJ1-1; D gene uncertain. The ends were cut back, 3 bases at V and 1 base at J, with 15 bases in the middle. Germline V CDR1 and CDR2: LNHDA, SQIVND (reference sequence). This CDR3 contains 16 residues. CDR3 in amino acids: CASSMFSQVPNTEAFF. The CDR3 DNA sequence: TGTGCCAGTAGTATGTTCTCCCAGGTGCCGAACACTGAAGCTTTCTTT.

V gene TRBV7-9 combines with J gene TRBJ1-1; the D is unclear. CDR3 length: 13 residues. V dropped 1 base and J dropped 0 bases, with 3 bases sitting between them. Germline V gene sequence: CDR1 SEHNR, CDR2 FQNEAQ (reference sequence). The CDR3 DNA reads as TGTGCCAGCAGCTTAGAGCTGAACACTGAAGCTTTCTTT. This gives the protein CASSLELNTEAFF.

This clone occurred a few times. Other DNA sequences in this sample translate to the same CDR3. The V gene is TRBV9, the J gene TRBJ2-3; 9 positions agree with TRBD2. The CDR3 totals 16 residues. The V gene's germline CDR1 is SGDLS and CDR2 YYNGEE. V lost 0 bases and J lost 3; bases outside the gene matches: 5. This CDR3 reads CASSVGAGGLTDTQYF. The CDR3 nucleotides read TGTGCCAGCAGCGTAGGTGCGGGAGGGTTGACAGATACGCAGTATTTT. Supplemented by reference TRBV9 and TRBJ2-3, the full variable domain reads DSGVTQTPKHLITATGQRVTLRCSPRSGDLSVYWYQQSLDQGLQFLIQYYNGEERAKGNILERFSAQQFPDLHSELNLSSLELGDSALYFCASSVGAGGLTDTQYFGPGTRLTVL.

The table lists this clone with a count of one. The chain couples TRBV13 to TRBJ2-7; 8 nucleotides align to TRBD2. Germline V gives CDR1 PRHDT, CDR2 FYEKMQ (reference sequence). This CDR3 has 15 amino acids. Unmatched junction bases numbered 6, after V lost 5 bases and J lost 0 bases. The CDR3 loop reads CASSRPGTSSYEQYV. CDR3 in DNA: TGTGCCAGCAGCCGTCCAGGGACTAGCTCCTACGAGCAGTACGTC.

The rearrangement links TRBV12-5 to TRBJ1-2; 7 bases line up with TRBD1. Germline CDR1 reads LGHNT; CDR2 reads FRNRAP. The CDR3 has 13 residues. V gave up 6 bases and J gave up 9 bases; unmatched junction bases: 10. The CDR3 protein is CASGDYRGMSYTF. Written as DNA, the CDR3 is TGTGCTAGTGGCGATTACAGGGGAATGAGCTACACCTTC.

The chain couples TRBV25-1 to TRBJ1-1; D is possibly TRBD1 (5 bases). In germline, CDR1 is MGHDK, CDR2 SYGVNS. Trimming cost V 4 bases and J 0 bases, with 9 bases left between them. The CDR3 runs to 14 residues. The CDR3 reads CASSVGGLNTEAFF. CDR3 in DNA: TGTGCCAGCAGTGTGGGGGGATTGAACACTGAAGCTTTCTTT. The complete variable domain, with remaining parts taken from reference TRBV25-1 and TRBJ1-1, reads EADIYQTPRYLVIGTGKKITLECSQTMGHDKMYWYQQDPGMELHLIHYSYGVNSTEKGDLSSESTVSRIRTEHFPLTLESARPSHTSQYLCASSVGGLNTEAFFGQGTRLTVV.

CDR3 loop: CASSSKRGNYGYTF. The CDR3 DNA sequence: TGTGCCAGCAGCTCTAAGAGGGGGAACTATGGCTACACCTTC. The rearrangement joins TRBV2 to TRBJ1-2, with a tentative D call TRBD1 (6 bases). The CDR3 is 14 amino acids. Germline CDR1 and CDR2: SNHLY and FYNNEI. V was pared by 6 bases and J by 2 bases, with 13 bases between.

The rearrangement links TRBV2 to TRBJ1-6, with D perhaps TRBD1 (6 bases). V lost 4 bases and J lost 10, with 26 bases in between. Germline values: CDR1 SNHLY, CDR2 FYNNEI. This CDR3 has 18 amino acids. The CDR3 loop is CASSGHREERVQRSPLHF. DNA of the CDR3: TGTGCCAGCAGTGGACACAGGGAAGAGAGAGTACAAAGATCACCCCTCCACTTT.

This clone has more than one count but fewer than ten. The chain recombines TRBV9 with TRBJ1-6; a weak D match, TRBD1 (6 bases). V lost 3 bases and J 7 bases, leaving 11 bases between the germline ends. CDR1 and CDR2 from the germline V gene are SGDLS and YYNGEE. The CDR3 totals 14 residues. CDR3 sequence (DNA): TGTGCCAGCAGCGCCGGGACACAGAATTCACCCCTCCACTTT. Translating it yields CASSAGTQNSPLHF.

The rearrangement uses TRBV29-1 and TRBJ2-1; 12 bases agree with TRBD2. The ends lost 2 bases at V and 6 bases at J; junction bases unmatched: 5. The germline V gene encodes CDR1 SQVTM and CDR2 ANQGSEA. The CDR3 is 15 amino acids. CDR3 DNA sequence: TGCAGCGTTGAATATCTACTAGCGGGAGGCAATGAGCAGTTCTTC. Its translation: CSVEYLLAGGNEQFF.

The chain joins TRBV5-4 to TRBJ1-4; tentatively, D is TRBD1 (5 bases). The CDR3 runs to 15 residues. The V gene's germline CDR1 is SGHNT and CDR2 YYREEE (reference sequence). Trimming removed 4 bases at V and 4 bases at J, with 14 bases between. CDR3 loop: CASSRAGGGNEKLFF. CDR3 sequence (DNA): TGTGCCAGCAGCAGGGCGGGGGGTGGTAATGAAAAACTGTTTTTT.